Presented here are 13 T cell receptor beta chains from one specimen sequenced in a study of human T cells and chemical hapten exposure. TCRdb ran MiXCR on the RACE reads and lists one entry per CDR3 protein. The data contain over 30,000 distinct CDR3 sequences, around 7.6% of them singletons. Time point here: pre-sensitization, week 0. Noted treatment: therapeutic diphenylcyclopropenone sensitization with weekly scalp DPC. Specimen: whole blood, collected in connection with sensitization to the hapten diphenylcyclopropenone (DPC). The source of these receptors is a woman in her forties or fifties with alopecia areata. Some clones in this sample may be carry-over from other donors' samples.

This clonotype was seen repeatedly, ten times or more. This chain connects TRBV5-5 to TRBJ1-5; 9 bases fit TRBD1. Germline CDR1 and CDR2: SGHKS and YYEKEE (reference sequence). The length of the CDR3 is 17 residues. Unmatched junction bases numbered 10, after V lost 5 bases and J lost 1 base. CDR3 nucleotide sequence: TGTGCCAGCAGTTCGGACAGGGGAAGTAGAAGCAATCAGCCCCAGCATTTT. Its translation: CASSSDRGSRSNQPQHF.

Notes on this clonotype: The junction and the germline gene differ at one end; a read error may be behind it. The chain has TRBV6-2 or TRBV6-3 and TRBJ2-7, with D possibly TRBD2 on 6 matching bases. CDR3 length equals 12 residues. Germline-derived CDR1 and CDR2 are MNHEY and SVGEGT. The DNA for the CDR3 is TGTGCCAGCAGTTACTCTACGGGAGCCCCCTTATTC. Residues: CASSYSTGAPLF.

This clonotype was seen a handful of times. For the CDR3, the DNA is TGTGCCAGCAGGCCTACAGGGAGAAACACCATATATTTT. Encoded protein: CASRPTGRNTIYF. The chain links TRBV2 to TRBJ1-3, with D possibly TRBD1 on 6 matching bases. Germline V gene data show CDR1 as SNHLY and CDR2 as FYNNEI. The CDR3 totals 13 residues. V was shortened by 6 bases and J by 5 bases, with 11 bases between the two germline ends.

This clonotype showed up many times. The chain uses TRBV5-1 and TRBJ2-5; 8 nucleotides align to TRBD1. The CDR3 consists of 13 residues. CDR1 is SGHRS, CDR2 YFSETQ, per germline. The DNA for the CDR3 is TGCGCTTCCAGGGGGCCTGGATTTGAGACCCAGTACTTC. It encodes CASRGPGFETQYF.

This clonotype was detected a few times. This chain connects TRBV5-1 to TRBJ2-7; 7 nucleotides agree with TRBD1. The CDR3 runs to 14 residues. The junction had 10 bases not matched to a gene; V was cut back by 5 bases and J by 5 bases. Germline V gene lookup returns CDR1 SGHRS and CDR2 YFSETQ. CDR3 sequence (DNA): TGCGCCAGCAGTTTAGACAGGGAGTTGGACGAGCAGTACTTC. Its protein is CASSLDRELDEQYF.

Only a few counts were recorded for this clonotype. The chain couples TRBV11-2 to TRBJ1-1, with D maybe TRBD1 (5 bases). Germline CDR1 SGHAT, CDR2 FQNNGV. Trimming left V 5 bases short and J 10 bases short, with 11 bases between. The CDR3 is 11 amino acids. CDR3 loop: CASSRGWGAFF. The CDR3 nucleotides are TGTGCCAGCAGCCGGGGCTGGGGAGCTTTCTTT.

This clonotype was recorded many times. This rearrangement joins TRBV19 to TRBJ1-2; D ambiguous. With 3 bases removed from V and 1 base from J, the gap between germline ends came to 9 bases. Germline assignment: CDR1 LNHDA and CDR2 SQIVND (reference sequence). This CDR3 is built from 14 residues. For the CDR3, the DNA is TGTGCCAGTAGTATCGGCACGGTTAACTATGGCTACACCTTC. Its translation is CASSIGTVNYGYTF.

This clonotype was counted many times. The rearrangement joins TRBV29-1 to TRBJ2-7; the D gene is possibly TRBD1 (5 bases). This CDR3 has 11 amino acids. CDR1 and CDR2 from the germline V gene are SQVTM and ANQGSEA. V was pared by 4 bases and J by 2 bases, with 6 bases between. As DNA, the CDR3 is TGCAGCGTTGCCAGGGCCTACGAGCAGTACTTC. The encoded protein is CSVARAYEQYF.

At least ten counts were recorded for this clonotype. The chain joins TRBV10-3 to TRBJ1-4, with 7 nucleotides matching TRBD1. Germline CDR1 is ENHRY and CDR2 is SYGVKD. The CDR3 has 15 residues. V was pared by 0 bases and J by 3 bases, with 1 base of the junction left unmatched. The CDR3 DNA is TGTGCCATCAGTGAGTCGGGGACAGCTAATGAAAAACTGTTTTTT. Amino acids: CAISESGTANEKLFF.

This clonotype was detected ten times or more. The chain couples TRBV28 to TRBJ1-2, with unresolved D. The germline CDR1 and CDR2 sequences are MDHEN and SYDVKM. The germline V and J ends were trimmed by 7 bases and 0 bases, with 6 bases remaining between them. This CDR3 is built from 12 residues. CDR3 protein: CASTNPNYGYTF. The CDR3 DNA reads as TGTGCCAGCACTAATCCTAACTATGGCTACACCTTC.

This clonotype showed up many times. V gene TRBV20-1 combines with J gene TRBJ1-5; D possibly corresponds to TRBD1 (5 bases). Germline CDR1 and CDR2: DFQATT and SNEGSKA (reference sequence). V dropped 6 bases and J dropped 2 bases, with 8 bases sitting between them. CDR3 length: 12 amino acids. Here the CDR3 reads CSALGGNQPQHF. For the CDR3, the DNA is TGCAGTGCCCTGGGGGGCAATCAGCCCCAGCATTTT.

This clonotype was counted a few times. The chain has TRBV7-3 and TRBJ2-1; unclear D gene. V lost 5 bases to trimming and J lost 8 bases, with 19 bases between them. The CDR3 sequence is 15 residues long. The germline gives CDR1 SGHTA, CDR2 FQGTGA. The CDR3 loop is CASSHGPSMGYEQFF. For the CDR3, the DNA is TGTGCCAGCAGCCACGGGCCTTCCATGGGGTATGAGCAGTTCTTC.

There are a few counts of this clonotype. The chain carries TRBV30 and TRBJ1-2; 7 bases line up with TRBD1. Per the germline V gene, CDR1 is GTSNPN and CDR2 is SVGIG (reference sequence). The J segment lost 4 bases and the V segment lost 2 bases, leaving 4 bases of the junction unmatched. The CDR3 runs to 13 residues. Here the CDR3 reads CAWSSTGIYGYTF. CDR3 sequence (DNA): TGTGCCTGGAGTTCGACAGGGATCTATGGCTACACCTTC.